The 28 T cell receptor beta chains below were found in one sample sequenced in a study of T cell repertoires in cytomegalovirus infection. MiXCR, run by TCRdb on the reads, gives a single entry per CDR3 protein. Here the sample spans some 900,000 distinct CDR3 sequences, approximately 30% being singletons. No antigen has been identified for these receptors. The sequencing here drew on cultured CD8+ T cells from PBMCs, taken from culture after CMV antigen stimulation. Receptors originate from a human donor in good health (CMV status not recorded). Some clones in this sample may be carry-over from other donors' samples.

The chain employs TRBV13 and TRBJ2-1; 9 nucleotides agree with TRBD2. J lost 5 bases, V lost 1 base, and 3 bases had no gene match. The CDR3 runs to 15 residues. Germline lookup yields CDR1 PRHDT and CDR2 FYEKMQ (reference sequence). Here the CDR3 DNA reads TGTGCCAGCAGCTTAGATTCTAGCGGGGACAATGAGCAGTTCTTC. Translating gives CASSLDSSGDNEQFF. Together with reference TRBV13 and TRBJ2-1, the CDR3 gives the full variable domain: AAGVIQSPRHLIKEKRETATLKCYPIPRHDTVYWYQQGPGQDPQFLISFYEKMQSDKGSIPDRFSAQQFSDYHSELNMSSLELGDSALYFCASSLDSSGDNEQFFGPGTRLTVL.

The chain uses TRBV5-4 and TRBJ2-1; 7 bases align to TRBD2. This CDR3 has 18 residues. V shed 0 bases and J 0 bases; nucleotides not matched to a gene: 9. From germline, CDR1 is SGHNT and CDR2 YYREEE (reference sequence). The CDR3 DNA sequence: TGTGCCAGCAGCTTGGGCGGAGCGGGGTGGAGCTCCTACAATGAGCAGTTCTTC. Its protein is CASSLGGAGWSSYNEQFF. The full variable domain, its missing parts supplied by reference TRBV5-4 and TRBJ2-1, is ETGVTQSPTHLIKTRGQQVTLRCSSQSGHNTVSWYQQALGQGPQFIFQYYREEENGRGNFPPRFSGLQFPNYSSELNVNALELDDSALYLCASSLGGAGWSSYNEQFFGPGTRLTVL.

This clonotype appeared a few times. This CDR3 is CASSGYSGFTYEQYF. The DNA for the CDR3 is TGTGCCAGCAGTGGTTATAGCGGATTTACCTACGAGCAGTACTTC. The chain employs TRBV6-1 and TRBJ2-7; TRBD2 might be the D (6 bases). The germline V gene encodes CDR1 MNHNS and CDR2 SASEGT. V lost 4 bases and J 2 bases, leaving 15 bases between the germline ends. The CDR3 extends over 15 amino acids.

The chain has TRBV15 and TRBJ2-2; the D call may be TRBD1 or TRBD2 (5 bases each). This CDR3 contains 15 residues. CDR1 is LNHNV and CDR2 is YYDKDF in the germline V gene (reference sequence). Trimming took 5 bases from V and 6 from J, leaving 16 bases between them. CDR3 region: CATSVRDEPPGELFF. DNA for the CDR3: TGTGCCACCAGCGTTCGGGACGAGCCACCCGGGGAGCTGTTTTTT.

This clonotype appeared a few times. The rearrangement links TRBV12-3 or TRBV12-4 to TRBJ2-7, with D unresolved. Deletions cut 3 bases from V and 3 bases from J, with 15 bases between. The CDR3 is made up of 15 amino acids. CDR3 coding DNA: TGTGCCAGCAGTTTGGGAAGAGTAACGGTCTACGAGCAGTACTTC. This gives the protein CASSLGRVTVYEQYF.

J is TRBJ1-1 and V is TRBV2, with D perhaps matching TRBD1 (5 bases). Germline-derived CDR1 and CDR2 are SNHLY and FYNNEI. The CDR3 loop spans 15 amino acids. Trimming pared 7 bases from V and 0 bases from J, leaving 15 bases between. CDR3 coding DNA: TGTGCCAGCACGGGGCCCTCCAAGATGAACACTGAAGCTTTCTTT. Protein product: CASTGPSKMNTEAFF. The complete variable domain, with remaining parts taken from reference TRBV2 and TRBJ1-1, reads EPEVTQTPSHQVTQMGQEVILRCVPISNHLYFYWYRQILGQKVEFLVSFYNNEISEKSEIFDDQFSVERPDGSNFTLKIRSTKLEDSAMYFCASTGPSKMNTEAFFGQGTRLTVV.

The V call is TRBV2, the J call TRBJ2-3; D may be TRBD1 (6 bases). Trimming stripped 6 bases from V and 6 bases from J, with 10 bases between. The germline V gene has CDR1 SNHLY and CDR2 FYNNEI. The CDR3 is 12 residues long. CDR3 DNA sequence: TGTGCCAGCAGGCCCAGGGGCGATACGCAGTATTTT. Translating gives CASRPRGDTQYF. The complete variable domain, with remaining parts taken from reference TRBV2 and TRBJ2-3, reads EPEVTQTPSHQVTQMGQEVILRCVPISNHLYFYWYRQILGQKVEFLVSFYNNEISEKSEIFDDQFSVERPDGSNFTLKIRSTKLEDSAMYFCASRPRGDTQYFGPGTRLTVL.

The chain combines TRBV20-1 with TRBJ2-1, with D tentatively TRBD1 (6 bases). CDR1 is DFQATT, CDR2 SNEGSKA, per germline (reference sequence). This CDR3 is built from 12 residues. V was shortened by 5 bases and J by 8 bases, with 13 bases between the two germline ends. In nucleotides, the CDR3 is TGCAGTGCTGGGGACACTCCCCATGAGCAGTTCTTC. Translating gives CSAGDTPHEQFF.

This clonotype has a handful of counts. V is TRBV7-9 and J is TRBJ2-1, with D possibly matching TRBD1 (6 bases). Trimming took off 5 bases at V and 0 bases at J, with 14 bases between the two ends. The CDR3 totals 16 residues. CDR1 is SEHNR, CDR2 FQNEAQ, per germline (reference sequence). CDR3 nucleotide sequence: TGTGCCAGCAGCGGGCAAACAGGGAGCTCCTACAATGAGCAGTTCTTC. Amino acids: CASSGQTGSSYNEQFF.

This clonotype was counted many times. The chain couples TRBV7-9 to TRBJ2-1, with D possibly being TRBD2 (7 bases). The CDR3 is 14 amino acids. Trimming removed 5 bases at V and 10 bases at J, with 18 bases between. CDR1 is SEHNR, CDR2 FQNEAQ, per germline (reference sequence). The CDR3 region is CASSGPGGLKEQFF. The CDR3 region has the DNA TGTGCCAGCAGCGGGCCGGGGGGCCTAAAGGAGCAGTTCTTC.

The rearrangement links TRBV27 to TRBJ2-1; TRBD2 matches at 9 bases. V trimming: 4 bases; J trimming: 0 bases; junction bases outside the gene matches: 1. The CDR3 contains 15 residues. The V gene's germline CDR1 is MNHEY and CDR2 SMNVEV (reference sequence). CDR3 loop: CASSSSGASYNEQFF. In nucleotides, the CDR3 is TGTGCCAGCAGTTCTAGCGGGGCCTCCTACAATGAGCAGTTCTTC.

This chain connects TRBV7-9 to TRBJ1-1; the D gene is possibly TRBD1 (6 bases). The CDR3 runs to 14 residues. Germline CDR1 reads SEHNR; CDR2 reads FQNEAQ (reference sequence). V was cut by 6 bases and J by 1 base, with 12 bases left in between. CDR3 in DNA: TGTGCCAGCAGACCAAAGGACAGGAACACTGAAGCTTTCTTT. Its translation: CASRPKDRNTEAFF.

The chain uses TRBV25-1 and TRBJ2-3, with 12 bases aligning to TRBD2. CDR1 is MGHDK and CDR2 is SYGVNS in the germline V gene. Trimming took 6 bases from V and 1 from J; bases not matched to a gene: 11. The CDR3 is 18 amino acids. Here the CDR3 DNA reads TGTGCCAGCAGAGATCGACCGACTAGCGGGGGTCGCACAGATACGCAGTATTTT. Translated, it gives CASRDRPTSGGRTDTQYF.

This clonotype has at least ten counts. V and J are TRBV7-8 and TRBJ2-1; TRBD2 matches 8 bases. Germline trimming cut 5 bases from V and 0 bases from J; bases unmatched to any gene: 3. Looked up from germline, CDR1 is SGHVS and CDR2 is FQNEAQ. The CDR3 sequence is 15 residues long. The CDR3 spells CASSVSGISYNEQFF. For the CDR3, the DNA is TGTGCCAGCAGCGTTAGCGGGATCTCCTACAATGAGCAGTTCTTC.

This chain links TRBV12-3 or TRBV12-4 with TRBJ2-3; 7 nucleotides match TRBD2. The length of the CDR3 is 19 residues. Germline trimming cut 1 base from V and 3 bases from J; bases unmatched to any gene: 16. CDR3 residues: CASSLVVRGGGEGTDTQYF. DNA for the CDR3: TGTGCCAGCAGTTTAGTAGTAAGAGGTGGCGGGGAGGGAACAGATACGCAGTATTTT.

In this sample, this clonotype turned up a few times. The J gene is TRBJ2-2, the V gene TRBV12-3 or TRBV12-4, with D perhaps being TRBD1 or TRBD2 (6 bases each). Trimming took off 6 bases at V and 7 bases at J, with 15 bases between the two ends. The CDR3 totals 14 residues. CDR3 protein: CASRKNREVGELFF. The CDR3, as DNA: TGTGCCAGCAGGAAAAACAGGGAGGTCGGGGAGCTGTTTTTT.

The V gene is TRBV10-2, the J gene TRBJ2-6; D not resolved. Germline CDR1 is WSHSY and CDR2 is SAAADI. The CDR3 spans 14 residues. Deletions cut 5 bases from V and 4 bases from J, with 9 bases between. In DNA form, the CDR3 reads TGCGCCAGCAGTTTTCTAGGGGGGGCCAACGTCCTGACTTTC. Protein sequence: CASSFLGGANVLTF.

As to this clonotype: This clone may be a read error of a much larger clone one base away. The chain carries TRBV7-6 and TRBJ1-2; D is ambiguous. In germline, CDR1 is SGHVS, CDR2 FNYEAQ. The CDR3 has 17 residues. The CDR3, as DNA: TGTGCCAGCAGCCCAAGAGGTCTTTCCCGGGGAAACTATGGCTACCCCTTC. This sequence encodes CASSPRGLSRGNYGYPF.

This clonotype showed up just a few times. This rearrangement joins TRBV6-2 or TRBV6-3 to TRBJ2-5; 13 bases align to TRBD2. The germline CDR1 and CDR2 sequences are MNHEY and SVGEGT. The CDR3 has 16 residues. Germline trimming cut 1 base from V and 5 bases from J; bases unmatched to any gene: 4. For the CDR3, the DNA is TGTGCCAGCAGTTACTGGACTAGCGGGGGAGCCGAGACCCAGTACTTC. It codes for CASSYWTSGGAETQYF.

At least ten counts were recorded for this clonotype. The rearrangement joins TRBV19 to TRBJ2-1; 12 bases map to TRBD2. Germline V gene lookup returns CDR1 LNHDA and CDR2 SQIVND (reference sequence). CDR3 size: 16 residues. Trimming at V came to 6 bases and at J to 7 bases, leaving 10 bases not matched to a gene. Written as DNA, the CDR3 is TGTGCCAGTAGAATCCCACTAGCGGGGGGTAGAAATGAGCAGTTCTTC. This gives the protein CASRIPLAGGRNEQFF.

V usage is TRBV4-1 and J usage is TRBJ1-1; no reliable D call. CDR1 and CDR2 (germline): MGHRA, YSYEKL. The CDR3 extends over 14 amino acids. Trimming left V 4 bases short and J 2 bases short, with 11 bases between. CDR3 amino acids: CASSLWAENTEAFF. For the CDR3, the DNA is TGCGCCAGCAGCCTGTGGGCGGAAAACACTGAAGCTTTCTTT.

This clonotype turned up a few times. The chain combines TRBV19 with TRBJ1-1, with D unresolved. The CDR3 runs 14 residues. Germline CDR1 LNHDA, CDR2 SQIVND (reference sequence). Between the trimmed V and J ends, which lost 2 bases and 5 bases, there was a span of 12 bases. CDR3 DNA sequence: TGTGCCAGTAGTATACTAGGTGGTGGGACTGAAGCTTTCTTT. Protein product: CASSILGGGTEAFF.

The sample holds many counts of this clonotype. The V call is TRBV7-6, the J call TRBJ1-1; D perhaps matches TRBD1 (6 bases). Germline assignment: CDR1 SGHVS and CDR2 FNYEAQ. Trimming removed 1 base at V and 6 bases at J, with 15 bases between. This CDR3 spans 15 amino acids. The chain's CDR3 is CASSLGLTGGAEAFF. The CDR3 DNA reads TGTGCCAGCAGCTTAGGCTTGACAGGTGGCGCTGAAGCTTTCTTT.

The chain combines TRBV7-9 with TRBJ2-7; possibly TRBD1 for D (6 bases). Germline V CDR1 and CDR2: SEHNR, FQNEAQ (reference sequence). This CDR3 is built from 11 residues. Trimming left V 9 bases short and J 6 bases short, with 12 bases between. The CDR3 region is CASSPGVEQYF. The CDR3 bases are TGTGCCAGTTCCCCAGGGGTCGAGCAGTACTTC.

CDR3 bases: TGTGCCAGCACTCTAACAAGCGACACTGAAGCTTTCTTT. This codes for CASTLTSDTEAFF. The chain links TRBV12-3 or TRBV12-4 to TRBJ1-1; D unclear. This CDR3 contains 13 residues. The ends were cut back, 7 bases at V and 3 bases at J, with 12 bases in the middle.

V usage is TRBV4-1 and J usage is TRBJ2-3, with D possibly TRBD1 on 5 matching bases. CDR1 is MGHRA, CDR2 YSYEKL, per germline. V was cut by 0 bases and J by 1 base, with 11 bases left in between. The CDR3 totals 16 residues. CDR3 nucleotides: TGCGCCAGCAGCCAAGATCAGGGCCTACGCACAGATACGCAGTATTTT. This sequence encodes CASSQDQGLRTDTQYF.

The table lists this clonotype with many counts. The V gene is TRBV7-6, the J gene TRBJ1-1, with D perhaps TRBD1 (5 bases). The CDR3 is made up of 16 amino acids. Per germline, CDR1 SGHVS and CDR2 FNYEAQ. Trimming took 6 bases from V and 0 from J, leaving 17 bases between them. CDR3 DNA sequence: TGTGCCAGCAGACCGAGCCAGGGTGGTTTGAACACTGAAGCTTTCTTT. Translating it yields CASRPSQGGLNTEAFF.

This clonotype occurred many times. This chain connects TRBV7-2 to TRBJ2-3; 10 bases are shared with TRBD1. The germline V gene encodes CDR1 SGHTA and CDR2 FQGNSA. The CDR3 covers 18 residues. V shed 5 bases, J shed 2 bases, and the junction held 13 bases outside the gene matches. This CDR3 reads CASSPRQGAQRITDTQYF. The DNA of the CDR3 is TGTGCCAGCAGCCCTCGACAGGGGGCGCAGAGAATCACAGATACGCAGTATTTT. The whole variable domain, remainder taken from reference TRBV7-2 and TRBJ2-3, is GAGVSQSPSNKVTEKGKDVELRCDPISGHTALYWYRQSLGQGLEFLIYFQGNSAPDKSGLPSDRFSAERTGGSVSTLTIQRTQQEDSAVYLCASSPRQGAQRITDTQYFGPGTRLTVL.